These T cell receptor beta chains were read from a single sample in a study of CD8+ T cells in alopecia areata. Sequencing used immunoSEQ multiplex PCR; TCRdb keeps in-frame clones, though not all of them. This sample has around 65,000 clones, with around 49% found just once. Sequenced material: CD8+ T cells sorted from blood, taken at week 0. Every receptor here comes from a human donor with alopecia areata. Each CDR3 is given with its conserved first and last residue. The D gene is left open where the match is weak. The size of a clone is reported for some rows only, either as once, few or many, or as a class for expanded clones.

>TRBJ2-1|.|.|TRBV29-1
TGCAGCGTTACAGGACTCTCCTACAATGAGCAGTTCTTC
CSVTGLSYNEQFF
>TRBJ2-6|TRBD2|.|TRBV29-1
TGCAGCGTTGAAGCAAAGACTAGCGACTCTGGGGCCAACGTCCTGACTTTC
CSVEAKTSDSGANVLTF
>TRBJ2-5|TRBD2|.|TRBV5-1
TGCGCCAGCAGCTTGAGCGGGCGGGAGAGGGAGACCCAGTACTTC
CASSLSGRERETQYF
>TRBJ2-1|TRBD1|.|TRBV28
TGTGCCAGCAGTGCGGACAGGGCCTACAATGAGCAGTTCTTC
CASSADRAYNEQFF
>TRBJ2-1|TRBD2|.|TRBV29-1
TGCAGCGTGGACCGGACTAGCGGGAGATACAATGAGCAGTTCTTC
CSVDRTSGRYNEQFF
>TRBJ1-4|TRBD1|.|TRBV9
TGTGCCAGCAGCTCGGACAGGGCCTCTAATGAAAAACTGTTTTTT
CASSSDRASNEKLFF
>TRBJ2-4|TRBD1|few|TRBV5-5
TGTGCCAGCAGCTTTTTCGGGACAGAAGCCATTCAGTACTTC
CASSFFGTEAIQYF
>TRBJ2-5|.|.|TRBV14
TGTGCCAGCAGCCAGAAGGCGGCTTCGTACCAAGAGACCCAGTACTTC
CASSQKAASYQETQYF
>TRBJ2-6|.|few|TRBV19
TGTGCCAGTAGTGTACGGACGGTCTCTGGGGCCAACGTCCTGACTTTC
CASSVRTVSGANVLTF
>TRBJ2-4|.|.|TRBV7-9
TGTGCCAGCAGCTTACGGGACGATGCGCTAGCCAAAAACATTCAGTACTTC
CASSLRDDALAKNIQYF
>TRBJ2-7|TRBD2|.|TRBV13
TGTGCCAGCAGTACGGCGGGAGGCCCCTCCTACGAGCAGTACTTC
CASSTAGGPSYEQYF
>TRBJ1-1|TRBD1|.|TRBV7-9
TGTGCCAGCAGCACCAGCTTTCGACAGGGCCGAGCTTTCTTT
CASSTSFRQGRAFF
>TRBJ2-2|.|few|TRBV29-1
TGCAGCGTGGGATATACGAACACCGGGGAGCTGTTTTTT
CSVGYTNTGELFF
>TRBJ2-5|TRBD2|once|TRBV2
TGTGCCAGCAGTGAAGTCGAACTTGGGACTAGCGGGGACGAAGAGACCCAGTACTTC
CASSEVELGTSGDEETQYF
>TRBJ1-5|TRBD1|.|TRBV7-9
TGTGCCAGCAGCTCCGGGACAGGGAATCAGCCCCAGCATTTT
CASSSGTGNQPQHF
>TRBJ1-5|TRBD1|.|TRBV29-1
TGCAGCGCACTGACAGGGGGCAATCAGCCCCAGCATTTT
CSALTGGNQPQHF
>TRBJ2-5|TRBD1|.|TRBV7-9
TGTGCCAGCAGCCTACGCCGGGACAGGGGGGAAGAGACCCAGTACTTC
CASSLRRDRGEETQYF
>TRBJ2-5|.|.|TRBV27
TGTGCCAGCAGTGCCCTCGGGGCAGAGACCCAGTACTTC
CASSALGAETQYF
>TRBJ2-3|TRBD2|.|TRBV11-2
TGTGCCAGCAGCCCCTACCGCGGCGGGAGGGCCTCAGATACGCAGTATTTT
CASSPYRGGRASDTQYF
>TRBJ1-1|.|few|TRBV7-9
TGTGCCAGCAGCTTAGGGTGGCAGGCGGCTTTCTTT
CASSLGWQAAFF
>TRBJ1-1|.|.|TRBV6-5
TGTGCCAGCAGTTATTCGAGCAGGACTGAAGCTTTCTTT
CASSYSSRTEAFF
>TRBJ2-5|.|.|TRBV1
TGCGCCAGCAGCCTGGGAGGAGAGGCCCAGTACTTC
CASSLGGEAQYF
>TRBJ2-4|.|.|TRBV27
TGTGCCAGCAGTGGGCCAGGTCGAGACATTCAGTACTTC
CASSGPGRDIQYF
>TRBJ1-5|TRBD1|.|TRBV28
TGTGCCAGCAGTTTTGAGGTCAGGGGGACTCAGCCCCAGCATTTT
CASSFEVRGTQPQHF
>TRBJ2-1|.|.|TRBV29-1
TGCAGCGTGGGGCGGGACCCGGGCTACAATGAGCAGTTCTTC
CSVGRDPGYNEQFF
>TRBJ2-2|.|.|TRBV29-1
TGCAGCGTTGAAGGAGGGGCGAACACCGGGGAGCTGTTTTTT
CSVEGGANTGELFF
>TRBJ2-1|.|.|TRBV28
TGTGCCAGCAGTCCCCTCGCCAGGGAGCAGTTCTTC
CASSPLAREQFF
>TRBJ2-1|TRBD2|.|TRBV11-2
TGTGCCAGCAGCTTAATCCCGGGACTAGCGGACAATGAGCAGTTCTTC
CASSLIPGLADNEQFF
>TRBJ1-2|.|.|TRBV29-1
TGCAGCGCCTCTCTACAGGAGAACTATGGCTACACCTTC
CSASLQENYGYTF
>TRBJ2-1|.|few|TRBV27
TGTGCCAGCAGTTTAGCAGGGGATGAGCAGTTCTTC
CASSLAGDEQFF
>TRBJ2-7|TRBD2|.|TRBV29-1
TGCAGCGTGGGGGGGACTAGCGGGACGCCCTACGAGCAGTACTTC
CSVGGTSGTPYEQYF